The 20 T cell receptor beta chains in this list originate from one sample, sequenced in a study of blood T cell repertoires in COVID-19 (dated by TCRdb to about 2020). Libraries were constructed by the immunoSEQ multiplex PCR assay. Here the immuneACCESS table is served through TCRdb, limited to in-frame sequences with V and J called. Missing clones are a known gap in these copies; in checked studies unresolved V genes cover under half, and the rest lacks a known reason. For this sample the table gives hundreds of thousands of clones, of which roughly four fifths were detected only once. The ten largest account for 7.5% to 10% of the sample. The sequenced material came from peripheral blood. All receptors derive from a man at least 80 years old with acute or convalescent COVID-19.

CDR3 loop: CASSEQGYEQYF. CDR3 coding DNA: TGTGCCAGCAGTGAACAGGGCTACGAGCAGTACTTC. V and J are TRBV2 and TRBJ2-7, with D tentatively TRBD1 (5 bases). Deletions cut 2 bases from V and 3 bases from J, with 5 bases between. This CDR3 has 12 residues. Germline loops: CDR1 SNHLY, CDR2 FYNNEI.

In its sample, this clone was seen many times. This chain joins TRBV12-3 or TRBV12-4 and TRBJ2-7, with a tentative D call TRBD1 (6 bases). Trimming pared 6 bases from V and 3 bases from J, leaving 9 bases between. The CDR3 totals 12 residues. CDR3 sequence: CASSRTVYEQYF. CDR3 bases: TGTGCCAGCAGCCGGACAGTCTACGAGCAGTACTTC.

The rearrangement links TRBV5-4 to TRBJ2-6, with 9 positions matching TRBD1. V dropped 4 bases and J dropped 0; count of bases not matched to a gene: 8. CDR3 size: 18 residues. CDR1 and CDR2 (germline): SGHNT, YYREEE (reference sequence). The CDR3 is CASSPTTGGPSGANVLTF. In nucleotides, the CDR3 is TGTGCCAGCAGCCCAACGACAGGGGGGCCCTCTGGGGCCAACGTCCTGACTTTC.

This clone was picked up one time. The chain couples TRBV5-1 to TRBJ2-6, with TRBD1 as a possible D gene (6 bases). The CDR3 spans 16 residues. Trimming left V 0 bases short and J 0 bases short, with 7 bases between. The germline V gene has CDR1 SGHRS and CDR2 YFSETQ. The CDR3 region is CASSLGDNSGANVLTF. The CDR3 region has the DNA TGCGCCAGCAGCTTGGGGGACAACTCTGGGGCCAACGTCCTGACTTTC.

The CDR3, as DNA: TGTGCCAGCACCAAAGGCGGGGGGGTCGGGGAAAAACTGTTTTTT. This gives the protein CASTKGGGVGEKLFF. This chain connects TRBV6-5 to TRBJ1-4; perhaps TRBD1 as D (5 bases). The CDR3 is 15 residues long. CDR1 is MNHEY, CDR2 SVGAGI, per germline. Trimming removed 7 bases at V and 8 bases at J, with 20 bases between.

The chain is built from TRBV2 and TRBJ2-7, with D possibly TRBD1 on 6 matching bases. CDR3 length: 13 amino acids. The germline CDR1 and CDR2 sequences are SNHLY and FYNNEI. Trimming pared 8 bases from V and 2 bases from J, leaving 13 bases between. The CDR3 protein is CASFRDMPYEQYF. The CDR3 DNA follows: TGTGCCAGCTTCCGGGACATGCCCTACGAGCAGTACTTC.

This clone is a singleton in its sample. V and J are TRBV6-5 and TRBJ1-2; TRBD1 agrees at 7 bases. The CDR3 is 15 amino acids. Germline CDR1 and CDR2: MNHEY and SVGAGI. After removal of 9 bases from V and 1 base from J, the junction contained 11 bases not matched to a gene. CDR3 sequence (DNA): TGTGCCAGTGATTCCCGGGACAGTTTTAACTATGGCTACACCTTC. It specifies CASDSRDSFNYGYTF.

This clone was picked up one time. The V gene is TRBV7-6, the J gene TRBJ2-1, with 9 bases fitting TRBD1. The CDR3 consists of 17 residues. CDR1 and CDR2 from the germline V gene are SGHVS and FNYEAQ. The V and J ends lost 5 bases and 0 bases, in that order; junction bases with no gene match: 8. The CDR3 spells CASSRDRAPSSYNEQFF. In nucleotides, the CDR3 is TGTGCCAGCAGCCGGGACAGGGCTCCGAGCTCCTACAATGAGCAGTTCTTC.

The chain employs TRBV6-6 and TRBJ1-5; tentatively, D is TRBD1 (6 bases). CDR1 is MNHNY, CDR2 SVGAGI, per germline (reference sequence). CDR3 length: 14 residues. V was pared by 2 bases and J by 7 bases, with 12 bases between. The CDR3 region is CASSYGGGPQPQHF. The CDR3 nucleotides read TGTGCCAGCAGTTACGGCGGGGGCCCCCAGCCCCAGCATTTT.

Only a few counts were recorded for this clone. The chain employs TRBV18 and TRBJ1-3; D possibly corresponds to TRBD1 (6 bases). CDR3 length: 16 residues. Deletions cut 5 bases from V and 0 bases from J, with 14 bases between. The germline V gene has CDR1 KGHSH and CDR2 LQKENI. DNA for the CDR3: TGTGCCAGCTCAGTCTCAGGGGACGCCTCTGGAAACACCATATATTTT. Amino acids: CASSVSGDASGNTIYF.

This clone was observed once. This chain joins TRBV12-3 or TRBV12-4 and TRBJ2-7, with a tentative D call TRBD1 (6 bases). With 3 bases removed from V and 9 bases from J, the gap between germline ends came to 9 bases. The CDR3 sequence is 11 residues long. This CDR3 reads CASSFGQRQYF. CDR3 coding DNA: TGTGCCAGCAGTTTTGGACAGCGGCAGTACTTC.

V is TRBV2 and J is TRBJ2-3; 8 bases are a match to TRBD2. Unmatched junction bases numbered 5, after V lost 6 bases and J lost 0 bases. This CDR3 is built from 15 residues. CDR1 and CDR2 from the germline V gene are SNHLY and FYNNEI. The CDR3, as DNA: TGTGCCAGCAGGGGACTAGTCGCCAGCACAGATACGCAGTATTTT. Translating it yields CASRGLVASTDTQYF.

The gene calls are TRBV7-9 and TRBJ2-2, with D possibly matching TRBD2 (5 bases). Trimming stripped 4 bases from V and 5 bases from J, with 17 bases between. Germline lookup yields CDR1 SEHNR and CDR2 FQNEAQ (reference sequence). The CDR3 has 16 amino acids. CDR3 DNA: TGTGCCAGCAGCTACCTCGGGCCAACGGGGACCGGGGAGCTGTTTTTT. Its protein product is CASSYLGPTGTGELFF.

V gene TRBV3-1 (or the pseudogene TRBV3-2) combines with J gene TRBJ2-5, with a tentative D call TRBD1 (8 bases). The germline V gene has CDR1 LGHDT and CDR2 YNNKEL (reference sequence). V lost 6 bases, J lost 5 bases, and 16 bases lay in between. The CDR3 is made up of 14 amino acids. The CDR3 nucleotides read TGTGCCAGCAGACGGACAGGGAGGGAGGAGACCCAGTACTTC. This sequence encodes CASRRTGREETQYF.

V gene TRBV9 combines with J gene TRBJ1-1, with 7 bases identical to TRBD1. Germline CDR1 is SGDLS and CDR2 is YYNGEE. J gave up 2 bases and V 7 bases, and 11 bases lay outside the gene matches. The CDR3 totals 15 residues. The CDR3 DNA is TGTGCCAGCGGAAGAGGGACAGCTTCTAACACTGAAGCTTTCTTT. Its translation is CASGRGTASNTEAFF.

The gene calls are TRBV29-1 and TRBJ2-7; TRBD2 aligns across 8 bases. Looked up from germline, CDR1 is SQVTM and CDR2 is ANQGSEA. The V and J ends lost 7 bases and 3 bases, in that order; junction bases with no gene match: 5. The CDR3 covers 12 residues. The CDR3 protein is CSAPGGGYEQYF. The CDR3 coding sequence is TGCAGCGCTCCGGGGGGGGGCTACGAGCAGTACTTC.

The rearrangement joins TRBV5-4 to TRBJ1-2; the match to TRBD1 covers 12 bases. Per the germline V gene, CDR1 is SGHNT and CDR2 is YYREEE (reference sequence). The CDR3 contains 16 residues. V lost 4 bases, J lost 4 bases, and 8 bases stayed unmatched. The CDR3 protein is CASSHGTGGAVYGYTF. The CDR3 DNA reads TGTGCCAGCAGCCACGGGACAGGGGGCGCAGTCTATGGCTACACCTTC. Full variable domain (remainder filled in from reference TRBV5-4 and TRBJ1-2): ETGVTQSPTHLIKTRGQQVTLRCSSQSGHNTVSWYQQALGQGPQFIFQYYREEENGRGNFPPRFSGLQFPNYSSELNVNALELDDSALYLCASSHGTGGAVYGYTFGSGTRLTVV.

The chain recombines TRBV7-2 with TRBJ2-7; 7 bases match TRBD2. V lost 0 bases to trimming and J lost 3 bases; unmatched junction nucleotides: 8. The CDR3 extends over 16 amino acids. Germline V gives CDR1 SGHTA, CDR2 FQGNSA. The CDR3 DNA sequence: TGTGCCAGCAGCTTAGCGTATAGCGGGCGCTTCTACGAGCAGTACTTC. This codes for CASSLAYSGRFYEQYF.

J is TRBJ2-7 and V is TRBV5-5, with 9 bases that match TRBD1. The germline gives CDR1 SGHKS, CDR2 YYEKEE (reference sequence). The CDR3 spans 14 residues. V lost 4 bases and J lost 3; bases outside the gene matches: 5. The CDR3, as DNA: TGTGCCAGCAGCGTACAGGGGGCGATCTACGAGCAGTACTTC. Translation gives CASSVQGAIYEQYF.

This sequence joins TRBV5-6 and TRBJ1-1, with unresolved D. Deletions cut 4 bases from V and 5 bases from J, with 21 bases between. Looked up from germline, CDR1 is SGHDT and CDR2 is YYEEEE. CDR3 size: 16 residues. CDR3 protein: CASSPLDGGGVTEAFF. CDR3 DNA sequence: TGTGCCAGCAGCCCCCTGGACGGAGGAGGCGTGACTGAAGCTTTCTTT.